This entry lists 32 T cell receptor beta chains sequenced from one sample in a study of radiation and T cells in renal cell carcinoma. This table comes from immunoSEQ multiplex PCR, and its TCRdb copy is limited to in-frame clones, with some not included. Here the sample spans around 140,000 clones, approximately 86% being singletons. Stated time point: blood 4 weeks post-SBRT, at nephrectomy. Stated treatment: 15 Gy SBRT to primary tumor, nephrectomy 4 weeks later. Sequencing was performed on blood, taken from a patient whose treatment included radiotherapy and nephrectomy. The receptors shown here come from a woman in her forties or fifties with renal cell carcinoma.

The J gene is TRBJ2-7, the V gene TRBV5-1; D is undetermined. CDR1 is SGHRS and CDR2 is YFSETQ in the germline V gene. V shed 0 bases and J shed 7 bases, with 11 bases lying between them. The CDR3 is 13 residues long. The CDR3 loop is CASSLAQSGEQYF. In nucleotides, the CDR3 is TGCGCCAGCAGCTTGGCCCAGTCGGGTGAGCAGTACTTC. Full variable domain (rest looked up from reference TRBV5-1 and TRBJ2-7): KAGVTQTPRYLIKTRGQQVTLSCSPISGHRSVSWYQQTPGQGLQFLFEYFSETQRNKGNFPGRFSGRQFSNSRSEMNVSTLELGDSALYLCASSLAQSGEQYFGPGTRLTVT.

V is TRBV7-2 and J is TRBJ2-3; D is unclear. The CDR3 consists of 14 residues. CDR1 SGHTA and CDR2 FQGNSA come from the germline V gene. Trimming shortened V by 7 bases and J by 1 base, and 12 bases separated the two germline ends. This chain's CDR3 is CASIIGPGTDTQYF. The CDR3 DNA reads TGTGCCAGCATCATAGGCCCAGGCACAGATACGCAGTATTTT.

The chain links TRBV12-1 to TRBJ2-3. TRBV12-1 is a pseudogene. The CDR3 totals 11 residues. The CDR3 sequence: CASSQRCTQYF. CDR3 DNA: TGTGCCAGCAGCCAAAGGTGTACGCAGTATTTT.

In its sample, this clone was seen a few times. V is TRBV5-6 and J is TRBJ1-2; tentative D call: TRBD1 (6 bases). This CDR3 has 13 residues. V lost 4 bases, J lost 8 bases, and 15 bases lay in between. Germline assignment: CDR1 SGHDT and CDR2 YYEEEE. CDR3 DNA: TGTGCCAGCAGCCGGATAGGGGGTTCCGGCTACACCTTC. Encoded protein: CASSRIGGSGYTF.

J is TRBJ2-7 and V is TRBV28; tentatively, D is TRBD1 or TRBD2 (5 bases each). The germline CDR1 and CDR2 sequences are MDHEN and SYDVKM. Trimming took off 9 bases at V and 4 bases at J, with 19 bases between the two ends. CDR3 size: 14 residues. The CDR3 is CASTTAAPPYEQYF. The CDR3 DNA reads TGTGCCAGTACGACAGCGGCCCCCCCTTACGAGCAGTACTTC.

This chain uses TRBV5-8 with TRBJ2-1; the match to TRBD2 covers 7 bases. The trim removed 7 bases at V and 2 bases at J, leaving 9 bases unmatched. The length of the CDR3 is 15 residues. CDR1 is SGHTS, CDR2 YDEGEE, per germline. This CDR3 is CASAPGTTTYNEQFF. The CDR3 region has the DNA TGTGCCAGCGCCCCCGGGACTACGACCTACAATGAGCAGTTCTTC.

The rearrangement links TRBV18 to TRBJ2-1, with TRBD2 matching over 11 bases. V trimming: 5 bases; J trimming: 5 bases; junction bases outside the gene matches: 5. CDR1 and CDR2 (germline): KGHSH, LQKENI. The CDR3 loop spans 15 amino acids. CDR3 sequence: CASSTSGSIDNEQFF. In nucleotides, the CDR3 is TGTGCCAGCTCAACTAGCGGGAGTATCGACAATGAGCAGTTCTTC.

The chain recombines TRBV11-2 with TRBJ2-3; no clear D. This CDR3 comprises 11 residues. Trimming removed 5 bases from V and 7 bases from J, with 7 bases in between. CDR1 is SGHAT, CDR2 FQNNGV, per germline. The CDR3 DNA is TGTGCCAGCAGCACCGCGCATACGCAGTATTTT. This sequence encodes CASSTAHTQYF.

The chain uses TRBV5-1 and TRBJ1-1, with D maybe TRBD1 (5 bases). The CDR3 spans 14 residues. Germline-derived CDR1 and CDR2 are SGHRS and YFSETQ. The germline V and J ends were trimmed by 0 bases and 4 bases, with 10 bases remaining between them. CDR3: CASSLGPGTTEAFF. The CDR3 nucleotides are TGCGCCAGCAGCTTGGGTCCAGGGACCACTGAAGCTTTCTTT.

This clone appeared a few times. This rearrangement joins TRBV29-1 to TRBJ1-1; D might be TRBD1 (5 bases). Germline loops: CDR1 SQVTM, CDR2 ANQGSEA. Trimming removed 6 bases at V and 6 bases at J, with 17 bases between. This CDR3 has 13 amino acids. CDR3 DNA: TGCAGCGTGGCAGTGTCCGTGACAGCTGAAGCTTTCTTT. Translating gives CSVAVSVTAEAFF.

V gene TRBV29-1 combines with J gene TRBJ2-1; D is unclear. CDR3 size: 15 residues. Germline V CDR1 and CDR2: SQVTM, ANQGSEA. Trimming stripped 1 base from V and 6 bases from J, with 16 bases between. The chain's CDR3 is CSVEGMGIGFNEQFF. CDR3 DNA: TGCAGCGTTGAAGGGATGGGTATAGGCTTCAATGAGCAGTTCTTC.

The genes are TRBV4-3 and TRBJ1-1; D unclear. V was shortened by 0 bases and J by 0 bases, with 5 bases between the two germline ends. The CDR3 consists of 14 residues. Germline V lookup: CDR1 LGHNA, CDR2 YSLEER. This CDR3 is CASSQERMNTEAFF. The CDR3 region has the DNA TGCGCCAGCAGCCAAGAAAGAATGAACACTGAAGCTTTCTTT.

There are a few counts of this clone. V usage is TRBV7-2 and J usage is TRBJ1-1, with D uncertain. Germline V gene sequence: CDR1 SGHTA, CDR2 FQGNSA. The CDR3 is 14 amino acids. Trimming shortened V by 2 bases and J by 4 bases, and 11 bases separated the two germline ends. DNA of the CDR3: TGTGCCAGCAGCTTAATGGGTAGTCGCACTGAAGCTTTCTTT. Protein product: CASSLMGSRTEAFF.

The count of this clone is one. The CDR3 coding sequence is TGTGCCAGTAGCGAGGGAAGGGGCTCTGGAAACACCATATATTTT. Its protein is CASSEGRGSGNTIYF. The chain uses TRBV19 and TRBJ1-3; tentatively, D is TRBD1 (5 bases). The CDR3 has 15 residues. Germline values: CDR1 LNHDA, CDR2 SQIVND (reference sequence). Trimming took off 6 bases at V and 0 bases at J, with 12 bases between the two ends.

The genes are TRBV29-1 and TRBJ1-2; TRBD1 aligns across 8 bases. The CDR3 totals 11 residues. Per the germline V gene, CDR1 is SQVTM and CDR2 is ANQGSEA. Unmatched junction bases numbered 4, after V lost 6 bases and J lost 7 bases. CDR3 DNA: TGCAGCGTCCCGGACAGGGCTGGCTACACCTTC. Residues: CSVPDRAGYTF.

The chain joins TRBV7-8 to TRBJ1-2, with D unresolved. This CDR3 is 15 amino acids long. Germline V gene sequence: CDR1 SGHVS, CDR2 FQNEAQ. Trimming left V 5 bases short and J 4 bases short, with 17 bases between. This CDR3 reads CASSPSTGEGYGYTF. In DNA form, the CDR3 reads TGTGCCAGCAGCCCTTCCACCGGAGAGGGCTATGGCTACACCTTC.

The chain has TRBV9 and TRBJ2-3; tentative D call: TRBD2 (6 bases). CDR1 and CDR2 from the germline V gene are SGDLS and YYNGEE. The length of the CDR3 is 15 residues. The V gene lost 0 bases and the J gene lost 6 bases, with 14 bases spanning the gap. The CDR3 reads CASSVAGVPSDTQYF. In DNA, the CDR3 is TGTGCCAGCAGCGTAGCGGGAGTTCCCAGTGATACGCAGTATTTT.

The V gene is TRBV28, the J gene TRBJ1-5; no clear D gene. The CDR3 consists of 12 residues. V dropped 7 bases and J dropped 3 bases, with 7 bases sitting between them. Germline CDR1 and CDR2: MDHEN and SYDVKM. The CDR3 sequence: CASIGPNQPQHF. The CDR3 nucleotides are TGTGCCAGCATCGGGCCCAATCAGCCCCAGCATTTT. The full variable domain, completed using reference TRBV28 and TRBJ1-5, is DVKVTQSSRYLVKRTGEKVFLECVQDMDHENMFWYRQDPGLGLRLIYFSYDVKMKEKGDIPEGYSVSREKKERFSLILESASTNQTSMYLCASIGPNQPQHFGDGTRLSIL.

This chain links TRBV25-1 with TRBJ2-2; the D call may be TRBD1 or TRBD2 (5 bases each). V was trimmed by 7 bases and J by 2 bases, leaving 17 bases between them. Per germline, CDR1 MGHDK and CDR2 SYGVNS. The CDR3 runs 16 residues. This chain's CDR3 is CASTRGADSNTGELFF. CDR3 sequence (DNA): TGTGCCAGCACTCGAGGGGCTGATAGTAACACCGGGGAGCTGTTTTTT.

The rearrangement joins TRBV6-6 to TRBJ1-6; 8 nucleotides agree with TRBD1. The CDR3 runs to 13 residues. Germline lookup yields CDR1 MNHNY and CDR2 SVGAGI (reference sequence). Losses at the gene ends were 4 bases for V and 11 bases for J; bases not matched to a gene: 4. CDR3 in DNA: TGTGCCAGCAGTTCAGGACAGGGACCACCCCTCCACTTT. This sequence encodes CASSSGQGPPLHF.

This sequence joins TRBV7-2 and TRBJ2-5; 8 bases are a match to TRBD1. Germline-derived CDR1 and CDR2 are SGHTA and FQGNSA. CDR3 length: 15 residues. V lost 5 bases and J lost 5; bases outside the gene matches: 10. DNA for the CDR3: TGTGCCAGCAGCCAACCAGGGGGCGCGAGGGAGACCCAGTACTTC. Translation gives CASSQPGGARETQYF.

The gene calls are TRBV27 and TRBJ2-7; perhaps TRBD1 as D (6 bases). Trimming pared 2 bases from V and 5 bases from J, leaving 16 bases between. This CDR3 has 15 amino acids. From germline, CDR1 is MNHEY and CDR2 SMNVEV (reference sequence). CDR3 nucleotide sequence: TGTGCCAGCAGTTTAAATCGGGCCGAGGGGGACGAGCAGTACTTC. It encodes CASSLNRAEGDEQYF.

The chain joins TRBV7-2 to TRBJ1-1, with D uncertain. The CDR3 consists of 14 residues. Per germline, CDR1 SGHTA and CDR2 FQGNSA. Trimming left V 1 base short and J 1 base short, with 7 bases between. The CDR3 coding sequence is TGTGCCAGCAGCTTAGGGGGTGCGAACACTGAAGCTTTCTTT. Its protein is CASSLGGANTEAFF.

The chain joins TRBV9 to TRBJ2-5; 11 nucleotides line up with TRBD1. There are 18 residues in the CDR3. The V and J ends lost 0 bases and 5 bases, in that order; junction bases with no gene match: 12. Per germline, CDR1 SGDLS and CDR2 YYNGEE. The CDR3 DNA follows: TGTGCCAGCAGCGTAGATTCCGGACAGGGGGCGCGTTTGGAGACCCAGTACTTC. Protein product: CASSVDSGQGARLETQYF.

This sequence joins TRBV4-1 and TRBJ1-5; D is uncertain. Trimming shortened V by 0 bases and J by 7 bases, and 10 bases separated the two germline ends. The CDR3 totals 14 residues. Germline CDR1 and CDR2: MGHRA and YSYEKL. The CDR3, as DNA: TGCGCCAGCAGCCAAGAAAGGGAGGGCCAGCCCCAGCATTTT. Amino acid sequence: CASSQEREGQPQHF.

V usage is TRBV5-1 and J usage is TRBJ1-2; unclear D gene. Trimming took off 0 bases at V and 4 bases at J, with 10 bases between the two ends. The germline V gene has CDR1 SGHRS and CDR2 YFSETQ. The CDR3 length is 14 residues. The CDR3 sequence: CASSLEGPLYGYTF. The CDR3 DNA is TGCGCCAGCAGCTTGGAAGGGCCCCTCTATGGCTACACCTTC.

This clone showed up just a few times. The chain uses TRBV27 and TRBJ2-1; TRBD2 aligns across 10 bases. The germline V gene encodes CDR1 MNHEY and CDR2 SMNVEV (reference sequence). The trim removed 5 bases at V and 4 bases at J, leaving 11 bases unmatched. This CDR3 spans 17 amino acids. The CDR3: CASSPNSGTSEYNEQFF. DNA for the CDR3: TGTGCCAGCAGTCCTAACTCCGGGACTAGCGAGTACAATGAGCAGTTCTTC.

The table lists this clone with a count of one. This chain links TRBV6-7 with TRBJ1-2; 7 bases fit TRBD1. TRBV6-7 qualifies as an ORF whose function is uncertain. V shed 0 bases and J 4 bases; nucleotides not matched to a gene: 17. There are 19 residues in the CDR3. As DNA, the CDR3 is TGTGCCAGCAGTTACTCGAGGCTGAAGGGAAAAGGGGGCTCCTATGGCTACACCTTC. Translating gives CASSYSRLKGKGGSYGYTF.

In this sample, this clone turned up a few times. V and J are TRBV13 and TRBJ1-2; D call uncertain. Germline CDR1 reads PRHDT; CDR2 reads FYEKMQ (reference sequence). Deletions cut 5 bases from V and 8 bases from J, with 9 bases between. The CDR3 extends over 11 amino acids. CDR3 region: CASSLPGGYTF. The DNA of the CDR3 is TGTGCCAGCAGCCTCCCCGGAGGCTACACCTTC.

Comment on this clone: The junction departs from germline at one end; a sequencing error may be responsible. The chain is built from TRBV28 and TRBJ1-2, with D tentatively TRBD1 (5 bases). Germline V gives CDR1 MDHEN, CDR2 SYDVKM. The CDR3 extends over 14 amino acids. CDR3 protein: CASSSGTEIYGYTF. In DNA, the CDR3 is TGTGCTAGCAGTTCCGGGACCGAGATCTATGGCTACACCTTC.

The chain carries TRBV18 and TRBJ2-7, with 7 bases matching TRBD2. The V segment lost 8 bases and the J segment 4 bases; nucleotides outside the gene matches: 8. Per germline, CDR1 KGHSH and CDR2 LQKENI. The CDR3 totals 13 residues. In DNA form, the CDR3 reads TGTGCCAGCACCCGGGAGGTAGATTACGAGCAGTACTTC. Amino acid sequence: CASTREVDYEQYF.

The genes are TRBV7-8 and TRBJ1-2, with unresolved D. CDR1 SGHVS and CDR2 FQNEAQ come from the germline V gene. V was trimmed by 1 base and J by 0 bases, leaving 12 bases between them. There are 16 residues in the CDR3. In DNA form, the CDR3 reads TGTGCCAGCAGCTTAGGGGTGCAGATGGCTAACTATGGCTACACCTTC. Translation: CASSLGVQMANYGYTF.